Listed here is a single T cell receptor (beta chain). No antigen is known for it. The V gene's germline CDR1 is DFQATT and CDR2 SNEGSKA (reference sequence). The CDR3 covers 13 residues. V lost 4 bases and J lost 2, with 12 bases in between. The data belong to a study of response to subunit inactivated influenza vaccine. Broader study findings: Authors proposed each seasonal influenza vaccination draws in few new T cells.

TCRdb re-derived calls from the RT-PCR reads in MiXCR, one entry per CDR3 protein. Of some 520,000 distinct CDR3 sequences in the sample, 16% were seen once. The starting material was CD4+ T cells sorted from PBMCs, obtained 23 to 25 months after vaccination. This rearrangement joins TRBV20-1 to TRBJ2-7, with no clear D. The receptor was isolated from a man aged 50-75 years who received an inactivated influenza vaccine. As DNA, the CDR3 is TGCAGTGCTAATAACCCGCATACCTACGAGCAGTACTTC. Protein: CSANNPHTYEQYF.